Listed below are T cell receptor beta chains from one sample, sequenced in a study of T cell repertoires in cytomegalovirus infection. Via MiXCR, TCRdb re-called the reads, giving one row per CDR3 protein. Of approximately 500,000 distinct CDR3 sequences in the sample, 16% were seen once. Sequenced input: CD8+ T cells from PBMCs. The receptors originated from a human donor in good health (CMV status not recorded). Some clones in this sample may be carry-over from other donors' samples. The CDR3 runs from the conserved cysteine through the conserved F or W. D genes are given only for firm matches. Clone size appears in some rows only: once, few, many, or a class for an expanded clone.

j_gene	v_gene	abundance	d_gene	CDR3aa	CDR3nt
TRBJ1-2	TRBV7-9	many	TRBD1	CASSLGPTGGNYGYTF	TGTGCCAGCAGCTTAGGACCTACAGGGGGGAACTATGGCTACACCTTC
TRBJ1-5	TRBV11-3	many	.	CASSIWTEDSNQPQHF	TGTGCCAGCAGCATTTGGACAGAAGATAGCAATCAGCCCCAGCATTTT
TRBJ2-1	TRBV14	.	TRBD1	CASSHRTGPYNEQFF	TGTGCCAGCAGCCACCGGACAGGACCCTACAATGAGCAGTTCTTC
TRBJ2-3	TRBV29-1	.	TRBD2	CSVEVSGGPGDTQYF	TGCAGCGTTGAAGTTAGCGGGGGGCCCGGAGATACGCAGTATTTT
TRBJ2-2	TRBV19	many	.	CASIGPNTGELFF	TGTGCCAGTATCGGACCGAACACCGGGGAGCTGTTTTTT
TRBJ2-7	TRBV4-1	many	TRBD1	CASSQDRDRGNEQYF	TGCGCCAGCAGCCAAGATAGGGACAGGGGTAACGAGCAGTACTTC
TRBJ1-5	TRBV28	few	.	CASFGGASNQPQHF	TGTGCCAGTTTCGGGGGGGCTAGCAATCAGCCCCAGCATTTT
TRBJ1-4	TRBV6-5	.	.	CASSYTWGNEKLFF	TGTGCCAGCAGTTACACCTGGGGGAATGAAAAACTGTTTTTT
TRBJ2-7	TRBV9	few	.	CASSGERQYF	TGTGCCAGCAGCGGAGAAAGGCAGTACTTC
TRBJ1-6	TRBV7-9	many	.	CASSLSLMNSPLHF	TGTGCCAGCAGCTTAAGCCTGATGAATTCACCCCTCCACTTT
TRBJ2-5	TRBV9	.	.	CASGHKETQYF	TGTGCCAGCGGTCACAAAGAGACCCAGTACTTC
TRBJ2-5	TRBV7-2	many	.	CASSLEDGVQETQYF	TGTGCCAGCAGCTTAGAGGACGGGGTCCAAGAGACCCAGTACTTC
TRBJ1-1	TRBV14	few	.	CASSQGAMNRQAFF	TGTGCCAGCAGCCAAGGAGCAATGAACAGGCAAGCTTTCTTT
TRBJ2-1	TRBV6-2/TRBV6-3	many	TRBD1	CASTPGQGIDEQFF	TGTGCCAGCACCCCCGGACAGGGGATAGATGAGCAGTTCTTC
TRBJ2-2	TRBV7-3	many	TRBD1	CASSPRDRGWSNTGELFF	TGTGCCAGCAGCCCCCGGGACAGGGGATGGTCCAACACCGGGGAGCTGTTTTTT
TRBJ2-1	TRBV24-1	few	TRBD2	CATSGIAGGLYNEQFF	TGTGCCACCAGCGGGATAGCGGGAGGACTTTACAATGAGCAGTTCTTC
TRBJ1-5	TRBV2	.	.	CASSEWEEQPQHF	TGTGCCAGCAGTGAATGGGAGGAGCAGCCCCAGCATTTT
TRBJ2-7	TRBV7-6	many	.	CASSLAKSHEQYF	TGTGCCAGCAGCTTAGCGAAGAGCCACGAGCAGTACTTC
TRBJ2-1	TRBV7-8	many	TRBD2	CASSFGFGGALYNEQFF	TGTGCCAGCAGCTTCGGGTTCGGGGGGGCCTTATACAATGAGCAGTTCTTC
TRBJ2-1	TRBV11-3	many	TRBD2	CASGRGGGYNEQFF	TGTGCCAGCGGACGCGGGGGAGGCTACAATGAGCAGTTCTTC
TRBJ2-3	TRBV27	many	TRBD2	CASSLTPPREVQYF	TGTGCCAGCAGTTTAACCCCCCCGCGGGAGGTGCAGTATTTT
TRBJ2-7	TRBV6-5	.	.	CASSQSGWYEQYF	TGTGCCAGCAGTCAAAGCGGGTGGTACGAGCAGTACTTC
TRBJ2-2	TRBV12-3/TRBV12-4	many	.	CASSLMDSGTGELFF	TGTGCCAGCAGTTTGATGGACAGCGGCACCGGGGAGCTGTTTTTT
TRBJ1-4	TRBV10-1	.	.	CASSSASTNEKLFF	TGCGCCAGCAGTTCGGCCTCAACTAATGAAAAACTGTTTTTT
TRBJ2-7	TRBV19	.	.	CASSMDLVGEEYEQYF	TGTGCCAGTAGTATGGACCTAGTGGGAGAGGAGTACGAGCAGTACTTC
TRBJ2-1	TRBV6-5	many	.	CASSPGHLNEQFF	TGTGCCAGCAGTCCGGGACACCTGAATGAGCAGTTCTTC
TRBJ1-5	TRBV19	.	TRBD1	CASRRDREGAKNQPQHF	TGTGCCAGTAGGCGCGACAGGGAGGGGGCTAAGAATCAGCCCCAGCATTTT
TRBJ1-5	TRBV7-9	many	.	CASSTGSYQPQHF	TGTGCCAGCAGCACCGGGAGCTATCAGCCCCAGCATTTT
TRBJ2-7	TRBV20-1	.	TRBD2	CSARGDSGKYEQYF	TGCAGTGCTAGAGGGGATAGCGGGAAGTACGAGCAGTACTTC
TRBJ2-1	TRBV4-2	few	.	CASSQGEGETYNEQFF	TGTGCCAGCAGCCAAGGTGAGGGGGAGACCTACAATGAGCAGTTCTTC
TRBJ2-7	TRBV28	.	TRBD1	CASVDRAASYEQYF	TGTGCCAGTGTGGACAGGGCGGCCTCCTACGAGCAGTACTTC
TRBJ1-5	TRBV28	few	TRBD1	CASNYHRDRAHYSNQPQHF	TGTGCCAGCAATTACCACCGGGACAGGGCCCACTATAGCAATCAGCCCCAGCATTTT
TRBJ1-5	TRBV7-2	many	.	CASSPERNQPQHF	TGTGCCAGCAGCCCCGAGAGGAATCAGCCCCAGCATTTT
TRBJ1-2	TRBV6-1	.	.	CASSAVGGADGYTF	TGTGCCAGCAGTGCTGTGGGGGGCGCAGATGGCTACACCTTC
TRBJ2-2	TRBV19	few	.	CASSIVGGDRPIANTGELFF	TGTGCCAGTAGTATAGTTGGAGGGGACAGACCGATTGCGAACACCGGGGAGCTGTTTTTT
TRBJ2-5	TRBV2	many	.	CASSPPHPGVVQETQYF	TGTGCCAGCAGTCCACCTCATCCAGGGGTGGTCCAAGAGACCCAGTACTTC
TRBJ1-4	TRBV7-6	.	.	CASSQGGDEKLFF	TGTGCCAGCAGCCAGGGAGGGGATGAAAAACTGTTTTTT
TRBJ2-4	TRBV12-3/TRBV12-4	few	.	CASSEDKNIQYF	TGTGCCAGCAGTGAGGATAAAAACATTCAGTACTTC
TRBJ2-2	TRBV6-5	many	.	CASSYFQGNGELFF	TGTGCCAGCAGTTACTTTCAGGGAAACGGGGAGCTGTTTTTT
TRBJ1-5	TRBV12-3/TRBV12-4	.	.	CASSLGPGPNQPQHF	TGTGCCAGCAGTTTAGGTCCAGGGCCCAATCAGCCCCAGCATTTT
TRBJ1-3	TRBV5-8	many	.	CASSLWADSGNTIYF	TGTGCCAGCAGCTTGTGGGCAGACTCTGGAAACACCATATATTTT
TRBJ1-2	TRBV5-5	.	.	CASSLVAGIRNYGYTF	TGTGCCAGCAGCTTGGTAGCGGGGATTAGGAACTATGGCTACACCTTC
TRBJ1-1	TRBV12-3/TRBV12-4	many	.	CASTPFPIADKNTEAFF	TGTGCCAGCACCCCGTTTCCAATCGCGGATAAGAACACTGAAGCTTTCTTT
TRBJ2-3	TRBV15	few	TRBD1	CATSRVFGTGLQYF	TGTGCCACCAGCAGAGTGTTTGGGACAGGACTGCAGTATTTT
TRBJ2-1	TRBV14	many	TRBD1	CASSPLGQTKYNEQFF	TGTGCCAGCAGCCCCCTGGGACAGACTAAATACAATGAGCAGTTCTTC
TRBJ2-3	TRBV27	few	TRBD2	CASTFSAGEFTDTQYF	TGTGCCAGCACTTTCTCCGCGGGGGAGTTCACAGATACGCAGTATTTT
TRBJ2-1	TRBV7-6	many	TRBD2	CASSPLAGEQFF	TGTGCCAGCAGCCCTCTAGCGGGAGAGCAGTTCTTC
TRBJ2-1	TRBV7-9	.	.	CASSPRLVAADSYNEQFF	TGTGCCAGCAGCCCCCGACTCGTAGCGGCCGACTCCTACAATGAGCAGTTCTTC
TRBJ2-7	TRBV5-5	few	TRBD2	CASRFAGGYEQYF	TGTGCCAGCAGGTTTGCGGGGGGTTATGAGCAGTACTTC
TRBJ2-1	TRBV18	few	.	CASSPVVGEQFF	TGTGCCAGCTCACCCGTCGTCGGTGAGCAGTTCTTC
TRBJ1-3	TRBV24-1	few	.	CATSDSGFSGNTIYF	TGTGCCACCAGTGATTCGGGGTTCTCTGGAAACACCATATATTTT
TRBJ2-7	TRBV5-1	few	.	CASSLGNLEQYF	TGCGCCAGCAGCTTGGGCAATTTGGAGCAGTACTTC